This T cell receptor (beta chain) was recorded in a study of cytomegalovirus exposure and HLA in healthy donors. This PCR relied on a set of 60 Vbeta primers and 13 Jbeta primers. Only in-frame clones appear in the TCRdb table, and some are missing; sequencing was by immunoSEQ multiplex PCR. The top ten clones hold about 9.9% of a sample with about 120,000 clones, under 80% of them seen once. Germline V gene data show CDR1 as MNHNY and CDR2 as SVGAGI (reference sequence). V gave up 3 bases and J gave up 6 bases, with 17 bases separating them. This CDR3 is built from 15 residues. The clonotype originates from a woman between 45 and 65 years old in good health and CMV-seropositive. The sample comprised PBMCs. The chain has TRBV6-6 and TRBJ1-1; D remains unclear. The CDR3 DNA reads TGTGCCAGCAGTTATTCCCCGCTCGTGAGCTCTGAAGCTTTCTTT. Encoded protein: CASSYSPLVSSEAFF.